The 32 T cell receptor beta chains reported below all come from one sample, sequenced in a study of T cells after yellow fever vaccination. Via MiXCR, TCRdb re-called the 5' RACE reads, giving one row per CDR3 protein. The sample contains 610,000 or so distinct CDR3 sequences, 12% of which appear only once. Sample: PBMCs, taken on the day of the yellow fever booster vaccination. The origin of the receptors is a man aged 25-45 years who received the YFV17D yellow fever vaccine.

This clonotype was seen only once. The chain combines TRBV5-1 with TRBJ2-1; TRBD2 agrees at 7 bases. CDR3 length: 16 amino acids. The V gene end was trimmed by 4 bases and the J gene end by 5 bases; junction bases not matched to a gene: 12. Germline-derived CDR1 and CDR2 are SGHRS and YFSETQ. The CDR3, as DNA: TGCGCCAGCAGCCCATGGGCTAGCGGAGGGAACAATGAGCAGTTCTTC. Amino acid sequence: CASSPWASGGNNEQFF.

This CDR3 is CASSLQGTYNEQFF. The CDR3 coding sequence is TGTGCCAGCAGCTTGCAGGGGACCTACAATGAGCAGTTCTTC. The chain employs TRBV11-1 and TRBJ2-1; tentatively, D is TRBD1 (6 bases). The V gene lost 3 bases and the J gene lost 2 bases, with 8 bases spanning the gap. Germline loops: CDR1 SGHAT, CDR2 FQDESV (reference sequence). This CDR3 spans 14 amino acids.

The DNA of the CDR3 is TGTGCCAGCTCACCAGGAACAGGGGGGAGGAACACTGAAGCTTTCTTT. Translating it yields CASSPGTGGRNTEAFF. The chain combines TRBV18 with TRBJ1-1; 8 positions agree with TRBD1. Germline V gene lookup returns CDR1 KGHSH and CDR2 LQKENI. Germline trimming cut 2 bases from V and 1 base from J; bases unmatched to any gene: 6. The CDR3 has 16 residues.

The chain carries TRBV12-3 or TRBV12-4 and TRBJ2-3; 15 bases map to TRBD2. This CDR3 has 18 amino acids. J was trimmed by 4 bases and V by 5 bases; bases with no gene match: 10. The CDR3 DNA reads as TGTGCCAGCAGTACATCCGGGACTAGCGGGGGGCGGGCAGATACGCAGTATTTT. Translated, it gives CASSTSGTSGGRADTQYF.

Only a few counts were recorded for this clonotype. The gene calls are TRBV5-1 and TRBJ1-1, with D possibly being TRBD1 (5 bases). There are 12 residues in the CDR3. V lost 3 bases, J lost 8 bases, and 11 bases lay in between. Germline values: CDR1 SGHRS, CDR2 YFSETQ. Here the CDR3 DNA reads TGCGCCAGCAGCTCTCCACGGGGGGAAGCTTTCTTT. It yields the protein CASSSPRGEAFF.

CDR3 nucleotides: TGTGCCAGCAGCCCATGGACTAGCGGGAGTGCCTACAATGAGCAGTTCTTC. Translating gives CASSPWTSGSAYNEQFF. The chain employs TRBV3-1 and TRBJ2-1; 13 bases agree with TRBD2. After removal of 4 bases from V and 2 bases from J, the junction contained 5 bases not matched to a gene. Germline V lookup: CDR1 LGHDT, CDR2 YNNKEL (reference sequence). The CDR3 contains 17 residues.

The sample holds a few counts of this clonotype. The genes are TRBV3-1 and TRBJ2-7; no clear D gene. Trimming cost V 1 base and J 2 bases, with 12 bases left between them. The CDR3 consists of 15 residues. Per germline, CDR1 LGHDT and CDR2 YNNKEL (reference sequence). CDR3 loop: CASSQGPNDAYEQYF. CDR3 nucleotide sequence: TGTGCCAGCAGCCAAGGACCCAATGACGCCTACGAGCAGTACTTC.

This clonotype was observed many times. The chain employs TRBV20-1 and TRBJ2-5; the match to TRBD1 covers 7 bases. The CDR3 runs to 12 residues. V was pared by 7 bases and J by 1 base, with 3 bases of the junction left unmatched. Per the germline V gene, CDR1 is DFQATT and CDR2 is SNEGSKA (reference sequence). CDR3 amino acids: CSGRQGQETQYF. The CDR3 DNA reads as TGCAGTGGGAGACAGGGCCAAGAGACCCAGTACTTC.

Only a few counts were recorded for this clonotype. This rearrangement joins TRBV21-1 to TRBJ2-7; TRBD1, the table's D call, lacks a check against the DNA. TRBV21-1 is marked as a pseudogene. There are 16 residues in the CDR3. The CDR3 sequence is CASSIPRGPPSYEQYF. CDR3 nucleotide sequence: TGTGCCAGCAGCATTCCCCGGGGACCACCGTCCTACGAGCAGTACTTC.

The chain carries TRBV30 and TRBJ1-1, with 7 bases identical to TRBD1. CDR1 is GTSNPN, CDR2 SVGIG, per germline (reference sequence). This CDR3 is built from 16 residues. Trimming took 5 bases from V and 0 from J; bases not matched to a gene: 12. The CDR3 region is CAWGRTGRHMNTEAFF. The CDR3 DNA follows: TGTGCCTGGGGAAGGACAGGCCGACACATGAACACTGAAGCTTTCTTT.

The chain joins TRBV20-1 to TRBJ2-5; D is possibly TRBD2 (6 bases). The CDR3 is 14 amino acids. Germline V gene lookup returns CDR1 DFQATT and CDR2 SNEGSKA (reference sequence). The V and J ends lost 4 bases and 2 bases respectively, with 14 bases between them. The CDR3 loop reads CSAKTAGQQETQYF. The CDR3 DNA sequence: TGCAGTGCTAAAACTGCGGGGCAACAAGAGACCCAGTACTTC.

This clonotype was detected many times. The chain joins TRBV29-1 to TRBJ2-2; D is ambiguous. This CDR3 has 12 residues. V was cut by 6 bases and J by 7 bases, with 12 bases left in between. Germline values: CDR1 SQVTM, CDR2 ANQGSEA. Here the CDR3 reads CSVTDVVGELFF. The CDR3 bases are TGCAGCGTGACGGACGTGGTCGGGGAGCTGTTTTTT.

V gene TRBV3-1 combines with J gene TRBJ1-1, with D tentatively TRBD1 (5 bases). V dropped 2 bases and J dropped 11 bases, with 15 bases sitting between them. CDR3 length: 13 amino acids. Germline V lookup: CDR1 LGHDT, CDR2 YNNKEL (reference sequence). The CDR3 is CASSQTPFGAAFF. The DNA of the CDR3 is TGTGCCAGCAGCCAAACCCCCTTCGGGGCTGCTTTCTTT.

The gene calls are TRBV24-1 and TRBJ2-1, with 10 bases aligning to TRBD2. Looked up from germline, CDR1 is KGHDR and CDR2 is SFDVKD. The CDR3 spans 17 residues. The V and J ends lost 4 bases and 8 bases, in that order; junction bases with no gene match: 13. The CDR3 bases are TGTGCCACCAGTGACCCTTCGCGGCTAGCGGGAGAGTATGAGCAGTTCTTC. It is translated as CATSDPSRLAGEYEQFF.

This chain connects TRBV12-3 or TRBV12-4 to TRBJ2-7; no clear D gene. The length of the CDR3 is 12 residues. V was clipped by 5 bases and J by 2 bases, with 7 bases between them. The CDR3 sequence: CASSQNTYEQYF. CDR3 nucleotides: TGTGCCAGCAGTCAAAACACCTACGAGCAGTACTTC.

The table lists this clonotype with a few counts. The chain joins TRBV12-3 or TRBV12-4 to TRBJ1-3; D is perhaps TRBD1 (6 bases). Trimming took 5 bases from V and 7 from J, leaving 12 bases between them. The CDR3 spans 13 residues. The CDR3 spells CASSTGLLNTIYF. The CDR3 DNA follows: TGTGCCAGCAGTACAGGGTTGTTGAACACCATATATTTT.

Concerning this clonotype itself: Germline is not matched at one junction end, which may reflect a read error. CDR3 sequence (DNA): TGCTGTGCTAATGCTCCCGGACTAGCGGTGTACAATGAGCAGTTCTTC. This translates into CCANAPGLAVYNEQFF. The J gene is TRBJ2-1, the V gene TRBV20-1, with 10 bases fitting TRBD2. This CDR3 spans 16 amino acids. The germline gives CDR1 DFQATT, CDR2 SNEGSKA (reference sequence).

This clonotype was recorded at least ten times. The genes are TRBV20-1 and TRBJ2-3, with 12 positions matching TRBD2. V shed 6 bases and J 1 base; nucleotides not matched to a gene: 2. The CDR3 has 14 amino acids. The germline gives CDR1 DFQATT, CDR2 SNEGSKA (reference sequence). CDR3 coding DNA: TGCAGTGCACTAGCGGGAGGTGGCACAGATACGCAGTATTTT. Translating gives CSALAGGGTDTQYF.

This clonotype was observed a few times. The chain employs TRBV20-1 and TRBJ2-7; 7 bases map to TRBD1. The CDR3 runs to 12 residues. V dropped 5 bases and J dropped 4; count of bases not matched to a gene: 5. Germline-derived CDR1 and CDR2 are DFQATT and SNEGSKA (reference sequence). CDR3 amino acids: CSAPRDSYEQYF. The DNA for the CDR3 is TGCAGTGCTCCCCGGGACAGTTACGAGCAGTACTTC.

V gene TRBV20-1 combines with J gene TRBJ2-1, with D perhaps matching TRBD1 (6 bases). The V end lost 1 base, the J end lost 6 bases, and 13 bases lay between the germline ends. CDR3 length: 14 amino acids. Germline V gene lookup returns CDR1 DFQATT and CDR2 SNEGSKA (reference sequence). For the CDR3, the DNA is TGCAGTGCTAGAGCCCCGGAAGGGGGCAATGAGCAGTTCTTC. Translated: CSARAPEGGNEQFF.

The chain carries TRBV7-2 and TRBJ2-7, with TRBD2 matching over 11 bases. Germline V gene lookup returns CDR1 SGHTA and CDR2 FQGNSA. The junction had 5 bases not matched to a gene; V was cut back by 7 bases and J by 6 bases. The CDR3 contains 13 residues. The CDR3 sequence is CASTLGLAAEQYF. For the CDR3, the DNA is TGTGCCAGCACCCTGGGACTAGCGGCCGAGCAGTACTTC.

CDR3 sequence reads: CAIRGQESYEQYF. In DNA form, the CDR3 reads TGTGCCATCAGAGGGCAGGAATCCTACGAGCAGTACTTC. This chain uses TRBV10-3 with TRBJ2-7; no reliable D call. CDR1 is ENHRY, CDR2 SYGVKD, per germline. The CDR3 totals 13 residues. The ends were cut back, 6 bases at V and 1 base at J, with 10 bases in the middle.

Turning to this clonotype: A read error may explain this, as a much larger clone is one base away. The V call is TRBV6-1, the J call TRBJ2-1, with 14 bases that match TRBD2. Germline assignment: CDR1 MNHNS and CDR2 SASEGT. Trimming cost V 6 bases and J 6 bases; bases outside gene matches: 1. The CDR3 is made up of 14 amino acids. The CDR3: CASRGLAGVNEQFF. The CDR3 DNA sequence: TGTGCCAGCAGGGGACTAGCGGGAGTCAATGAGCAGTTCTTC.

There are a few counts of this clonotype. The germline gene is not matched at one end of the junction; a read error may be the cause. The V call is TRBV7-7, the J call TRBJ2-1; D gene ambiguous. This CDR3 region has 13 residues. Germline assignment: CDR1 SSHAT and CDR2 FNYEAQ (reference sequence). CDR3 in DNA: TGTGCTAGCAGCTTACAACCTGGCGGTGAGCAGTTCTTC. This sequence encodes CASSLQPGGEQFF.

This clonotype was detected only once. V gene TRBV20-1 combines with J gene TRBJ2-1, with 11 bases fitting TRBD2. J lost 7 bases, V lost 2 bases, and 7 bases had no gene match. Germline assignment: CDR1 DFQATT and CDR2 SNEGSKA (reference sequence). The CDR3 is 15 amino acids. DNA of the CDR3: TGCAGTGCTAGACGAACTAGCGGGAGAGGGAATGAGCAGTTCTTC. Protein product: CSARRTSGRGNEQFF.

This clonotype appeared a few times. This chain joins TRBV5-4 and TRBJ2-7; TRBD2 might be the D (6 bases). Trimming cost V 4 bases and J 5 bases, with 19 bases left between them. The germline gives CDR1 SGHNT, CDR2 YYREEE (reference sequence). CDR3 size: 15 residues. CDR3 amino acids: CASSAWVSGGDEQYF. In DNA, the CDR3 is TGTGCCAGCAGCGCCTGGGTTAGCGGTGGGGACGAGCAGTACTTC.

This clonotype was found a few times. J is TRBJ2-2 and V is TRBV20-1, with D perhaps TRBD2 (5 bases). V was trimmed by 4 bases and J by 7 bases, leaving 16 bases between them. The germline V gene has CDR1 DFQATT and CDR2 SNEGSKA (reference sequence). The length of the CDR3 is 14 residues. CDR3 sequence reads: CSATMTPGIGELFF. CDR3 DNA: TGCAGTGCTACCATGACCCCGGGGATCGGGGAGCTGTTTTTT.

The chain couples TRBV27 to TRBJ1-5; 7 nucleotides align to TRBD1. This CDR3 contains 15 residues. V shed 6 bases, J shed 4 bases, and the junction held 9 bases outside the gene matches. Germline V lookup: CDR1 MNHEY, CDR2 SMNVEV (reference sequence). The CDR3 reads CASRVGQAKNQPQHF. CDR3 nucleotides: TGTGCCAGCAGGGTAGGACAGGCGAAAAATCAGCCCCAGCATTTT.

This rearrangement joins TRBV12-3 or TRBV12-4 to TRBJ2-5; 7 bases fit TRBD1. The CDR3 runs 14 residues. Trimming at V came to 5 bases and at J to 7 bases, leaving 10 bases not matched to a gene. The CDR3 DNA reads TGTGCCAGCAGTATGACAGGGATCCTTGGGACCCAGTACTTC. It encodes CASSMTGILGTQYF.

This clonotype was seen a few times. The genes are TRBV20-1 and TRBJ2-7; 12 bases map to TRBD2. CDR3 length equals 14 residues. Germline V gene lookup returns CDR1 DFQATT and CDR2 SNEGSKA (reference sequence). Trimming removed 3 bases from V and 6 bases from J; junction bases left unmatched: 6. CDR3 region: CSASGLAGSLEQYF. The DNA of the CDR3 is TGCAGTGCTAGTGGACTAGCGGGATCCCTCGAGCAGTACTTC.

The genes are TRBV7-3 and TRBJ2-2; no clear D gene. CDR1 SGHTA and CDR2 FQGTGA come from the germline V gene. The CDR3 extends over 15 amino acids. Trimming took off 3 bases at V and 2 bases at J, with 10 bases between the two ends. CDR3 coding DNA: TGTGCCAGCAGCTTGTGGGCGGATAACACCGGGGAGCTGTTTTTT. Amino acids: CASSLWADNTGELFF.

The gene calls are TRBV7-9 and TRBJ2-1; D is unresolved. Germline CDR1 is SEHNR and CDR2 is FQNEAQ (reference sequence). Trimming removed 1 base from V and 15 bases from J, with 13 bases in between. The CDR3 consists of 12 residues. This chain's CDR3 is CASSLGTRTTFF. As DNA, the CDR3 is TGTGCCAGCAGCTTAGGTACCCGCACCACGTTCTTC.